What follows are 21 T cell receptor beta chains derived from one specimen sequenced in a study of control samples from healthy donors and cancer patients. Here immunoSEQ multiplex PCR was the method, and the copy in TCRdb shows in-frame clones only, minus some. In the table there are tens of thousands of clones, about nine tenths of which are singletons. The sequenced material came from blood. The receptors stem from a man in his fifties in good health.

The chain employs TRBV6-5 and TRBJ1-6; a possible D gene is TRBD1 (6 bases). In germline, CDR1 is MNHEY, CDR2 SVGAGI. V shed 3 bases and J shed 7 bases, with 13 bases lying between them. CDR3 size: 15 residues. In nucleotides, the CDR3 is TGTGCCAGCAGTTATTCGGGACAATGGAATTCACCCCTCCACTTT. It codes for CASSYSGQWNSPLHF.

V gene TRBV7-2 combines with J gene TRBJ1-4; D perhaps matches TRBD1 (6 bases). The germline gives CDR1 SGHTA, CDR2 FQGNSA. The CDR3 extends over 15 amino acids. V was trimmed by 5 bases and J by 0 bases, leaving 10 bases between them. As DNA, the CDR3 is TGTGCCAGCAGCCCACGGACAGCAACTAATGAAAAACTGTTTTTT. Its translation: CASSPRTATNEKLFF.

CDR3 DNA: TGTGCCAGCAGTCCTGGGCAGGGTGGGAATCAGCCCCAGCATTTT. Translated: CASSPGQGGNQPQHF. The V and J genes are TRBV27 and TRBJ1-5; possible D gene TRBD1, 5 bases. Germline V lookup: CDR1 MNHEY, CDR2 SMNVEV (reference sequence). This CDR3 spans 15 amino acids. V was shortened by 5 bases and J by 4 bases, with 15 bases between the two germline ends.

The chain employs TRBV4-1 and TRBJ1-1; D possibly corresponds to TRBD1 (5 bases). CDR3 length: 15 residues. Germline V gives CDR1 MGHRA, CDR2 YSYEKL. V lost 1 base and J lost 5, with 14 bases in between. Here the CDR3 DNA reads TGCGCCAGCAGCCAAGGGGTCAGGGATAGGACTGAAGCTTTCTTT. Translation gives CASSQGVRDRTEAFF.

The chain carries TRBV24-1 and TRBJ2-1, with TRBD1 identical over 7 bases. Trimming took 6 bases from V and 3 from J; bases not matched to a gene: 4. The CDR3 runs 14 residues. Germline assignment: CDR1 KGHDR and CDR2 SFDVKD. In nucleotides, the CDR3 is TGTGCCACCAGTCCGGGACAGATCTACAATGAGCAGTTCTTC. This translates into CATSPGQIYNEQFF.

J is TRBJ1-4 and V is TRBV2; D is uncertain. CDR1 and CDR2 (germline): SNHLY, FYNNEI. V lost 3 bases and J lost 5, with 10 bases in between. The CDR3 contains 14 residues. The CDR3, as DNA: TGTGCCAGCAGTGAGGTCCCGTCGAATGAAAAACTGTTTTTT. The encoded protein is CASSEVPSNEKLFF.

The chain links TRBV19 to TRBJ1-5, with unresolved D. The V gene lost 3 bases and the J gene lost 7 bases, with 13 bases spanning the gap. CDR1 is LNHDA and CDR2 is SQIVND in the germline V gene (reference sequence). The CDR3 totals 14 residues. The CDR3 sequence is CASSILFGEQPQHF. The DNA for the CDR3 is TGTGCCAGTAGTATTCTTTTTGGGGAACAGCCCCAGCATTTT.

This clone has just one count. The chain links TRBV5-1 to TRBJ2-6; D unresolved. V dropped 3 bases and J dropped 0 bases, with 7 bases sitting between them. CDR1 SGHRS and CDR2 YFSETQ come from the germline V gene. This CDR3 is 15 amino acids long. In nucleotides, the CDR3 is TGCGCCAGCAGCTCATCGATCTCTGGGGCCAACGTCCTGACTTTC. Translation gives CASSSSISGANVLTF.

This chain joins TRBV19 and TRBJ1-2; D might be TRBD1 (5 bases). CDR3 length: 17 residues. Germline V gene lookup returns CDR1 LNHDA and CDR2 SQIVND (reference sequence). The V and J ends lost 3 bases and 0 bases respectively, with 17 bases between them. The CDR3 DNA sequence: TGTGCCAGTAGTATGAGTTTGGGACGGACTACTAACTATGGCTACACCTTC. Translated, it gives CASSMSLGRTTNYGYTF.

The V call is TRBV9, the J call TRBJ2-1; possible D gene TRBD2, 5 bases. Per the germline V gene, CDR1 is SGDLS and CDR2 is YYNGEE. V lost 3 bases and J lost 3, with 13 bases in between. The CDR3 runs 15 residues. The CDR3 protein is CASSAGGLLYNEQFF. The DNA for the CDR3 is TGTGCCAGCAGCGCAGGAGGACTGCTCTACAATGAGCAGTTCTTC.

The CDR3 region has the DNA TGTGCCAGCAGTGAAGAGGGGTTTGGAGGTAGCAATCAGCCCCAGCATTTT. The encoded protein is CASSEEGFGGSNQPQHF. V usage is TRBV6-1 and J usage is TRBJ1-5; TRBD1 is a possible D gene (5 bases). This CDR3 has 17 residues. V lost 1 base and J 0 bases, leaving 13 bases between the germline ends. CDR1 is MNHNS, CDR2 SASEGT, per germline.

The chain recombines TRBV5-6 with TRBJ1-1; TRBD1 is a possible D gene (5 bases). The CDR3 is 12 amino acids. Per germline, CDR1 SGHDT and CDR2 YYEEEE. Trimming stripped 7 bases from V and 0 bases from J, with 7 bases between. CDR3 region: CASGTMNTEAFF. CDR3 coding DNA: TGTGCCAGCGGGACCATGAACACTGAAGCTTTCTTT.

The chain combines TRBV21-1 with TRBJ1-3; TRBD1, the D gene given by the table, was not confirmed from the DNA. TRBV21-1 is marked as a pseudogene. CDR3 length: 14 amino acids. In DNA, the CDR3 is TGTGCCAGCAGCACCGGACAGGGAGGAAACACCATATATTTT. This codes for CASSTGQGGNTIYF.

The chain joins TRBV7-9 to TRBJ1-1; TRBD1 matches 7 bases. Germline lookup yields CDR1 SEHNR and CDR2 FQNEAQ (reference sequence). The CDR3 extends over 14 amino acids. J was trimmed by 4 bases and V by 5 bases; bases with no gene match: 7. CDR3: CASSVVGQLTEAFF. As DNA, the CDR3 is TGTGCCAGCAGCGTCGTGGGACAGCTCACTGAAGCTTTCTTT.

This chain connects TRBV2 to TRBJ2-5, with D maybe TRBD1 (6 bases). Germline CDR1 reads SNHLY; CDR2 reads FYNNEI. V dropped 6 bases and J dropped 4 bases, with 6 bases sitting between them. The length of the CDR3 is 11 residues. CDR3 sequence reads: CASRGGETQYF. The CDR3 region has the DNA TGTGCCAGCAGAGGGGGAGAGACCCAGTACTTC. The full variable domain, its missing parts supplied by reference TRBV2 and TRBJ2-5, is EPEVTQTPSHQVTQMGQEVILRCVPISNHLYFYWYRQILGQKVEFLVSFYNNEISEKSEIFDDQFSVERPDGSNFTLKIRSTKLEDSAMYFCASRGGETQYFGPGTRLLVL.

The rearrangement links TRBV5-5 to TRBJ1-1, with a tentative D call TRBD1 (5 bases). The CDR3 runs to 13 residues. V dropped 0 bases and J dropped 10 bases, with 13 bases sitting between them. Germline V gene lookup returns CDR1 SGHKS and CDR2 YYEKEE (reference sequence). The CDR3 DNA sequence: TGTGCCAGCAGCTTGGGGGACGGCTCGGTAGCTTTCTTT. The encoded protein is CASSLGDGSVAFF. The full variable domain, in which reference TRBV5-5 and TRBJ1-1 provide the parts outside the CDR3, is DAGVTQSPTHLIKTRGQQVTLRCSPISGHKSVSWYQQVLGQGPQFIFQYYEKEERGRGNFPDRFSARQFPNYSSELNVNALLLGDSALYLCASSLGDGSVAFFGQGTRLTVV.

The rearrangement uses TRBV27 and TRBJ2-1; perhaps D is TRBD1 or TRBD2 (7 bases each). CDR1 and CDR2 from the germline V gene are MNHEY and SMNVEV (reference sequence). V was shortened by 6 bases and J by 1 base, with 19 bases between the two germline ends. The CDR3 loop spans 17 amino acids. The CDR3 reads CASSLDRRGGSYNEQFF. In DNA form, the CDR3 reads TGTGCCAGCAGCCTAGACCGCAGGGGGGGATCCTACAATGAGCAGTTCTTC.

The gene calls are TRBV6-1 and TRBJ1-5, with 10 bases identical to TRBD1. The J segment lost 3 bases and the V segment lost 4 bases, leaving 6 bases of the junction unmatched. Germline CDR1 reads MNHNS; CDR2 reads SASEGT. The CDR3 length is 16 residues. CDR3 amino acids: CASSAGTGVINQPQHF. CDR3 sequence (DNA): TGTGCCAGCAGTGCCGGGACAGGGGTTATCAATCAGCCCCAGCATTTT.

A word on this clone: The same CDR3 can be traced to other DNA sequences in this sample. V usage is TRBV30 and J usage is TRBJ1-4; 11 bases fit TRBD1. Trimming removed 0 bases from V and 8 bases from J; junction bases left unmatched: 8. Germline V gene sequence: CDR1 GTSNPN, CDR2 SVGIG (reference sequence). The CDR3 consists of 16 residues. The CDR3: CAWSVGSGTGGEKLFF. The DNA for the CDR3 is TGTGCCTGGAGTGTAGGGAGCGGGACAGGGGGAGAAAAACTGTTTTTT.

This chain uses TRBV7-2 with TRBJ1-1; TRBD1 might be the D (6 bases). Trimming cost V 5 bases and J 1 base, with 14 bases left between them. Germline CDR1 and CDR2: SGHTA and FQGNSA. CDR3 size: 15 residues. The DNA for the CDR3 is TGTGCCAGCAGCCGGAGGGGGGGCGGGAACACTGAAGCTTTCTTT. Its translation is CASSRRGGGNTEAFF.

The V gene is TRBV3-1 (or the pseudogene TRBV3-2), the J gene TRBJ2-1; D might be TRBD1 (7 bases). Germline lookup yields CDR1 LGHDT and CDR2 YNNKEL (reference sequence). Trimming left V 5 bases short and J 9 bases short, with 14 bases between. This CDR3 contains 13 residues. As DNA, the CDR3 is TGTGCCAGCAGCAAGTTTCAGGGGGGTGAGCAGTTCTTC. Encoded protein: CASSKFQGGEQFF.